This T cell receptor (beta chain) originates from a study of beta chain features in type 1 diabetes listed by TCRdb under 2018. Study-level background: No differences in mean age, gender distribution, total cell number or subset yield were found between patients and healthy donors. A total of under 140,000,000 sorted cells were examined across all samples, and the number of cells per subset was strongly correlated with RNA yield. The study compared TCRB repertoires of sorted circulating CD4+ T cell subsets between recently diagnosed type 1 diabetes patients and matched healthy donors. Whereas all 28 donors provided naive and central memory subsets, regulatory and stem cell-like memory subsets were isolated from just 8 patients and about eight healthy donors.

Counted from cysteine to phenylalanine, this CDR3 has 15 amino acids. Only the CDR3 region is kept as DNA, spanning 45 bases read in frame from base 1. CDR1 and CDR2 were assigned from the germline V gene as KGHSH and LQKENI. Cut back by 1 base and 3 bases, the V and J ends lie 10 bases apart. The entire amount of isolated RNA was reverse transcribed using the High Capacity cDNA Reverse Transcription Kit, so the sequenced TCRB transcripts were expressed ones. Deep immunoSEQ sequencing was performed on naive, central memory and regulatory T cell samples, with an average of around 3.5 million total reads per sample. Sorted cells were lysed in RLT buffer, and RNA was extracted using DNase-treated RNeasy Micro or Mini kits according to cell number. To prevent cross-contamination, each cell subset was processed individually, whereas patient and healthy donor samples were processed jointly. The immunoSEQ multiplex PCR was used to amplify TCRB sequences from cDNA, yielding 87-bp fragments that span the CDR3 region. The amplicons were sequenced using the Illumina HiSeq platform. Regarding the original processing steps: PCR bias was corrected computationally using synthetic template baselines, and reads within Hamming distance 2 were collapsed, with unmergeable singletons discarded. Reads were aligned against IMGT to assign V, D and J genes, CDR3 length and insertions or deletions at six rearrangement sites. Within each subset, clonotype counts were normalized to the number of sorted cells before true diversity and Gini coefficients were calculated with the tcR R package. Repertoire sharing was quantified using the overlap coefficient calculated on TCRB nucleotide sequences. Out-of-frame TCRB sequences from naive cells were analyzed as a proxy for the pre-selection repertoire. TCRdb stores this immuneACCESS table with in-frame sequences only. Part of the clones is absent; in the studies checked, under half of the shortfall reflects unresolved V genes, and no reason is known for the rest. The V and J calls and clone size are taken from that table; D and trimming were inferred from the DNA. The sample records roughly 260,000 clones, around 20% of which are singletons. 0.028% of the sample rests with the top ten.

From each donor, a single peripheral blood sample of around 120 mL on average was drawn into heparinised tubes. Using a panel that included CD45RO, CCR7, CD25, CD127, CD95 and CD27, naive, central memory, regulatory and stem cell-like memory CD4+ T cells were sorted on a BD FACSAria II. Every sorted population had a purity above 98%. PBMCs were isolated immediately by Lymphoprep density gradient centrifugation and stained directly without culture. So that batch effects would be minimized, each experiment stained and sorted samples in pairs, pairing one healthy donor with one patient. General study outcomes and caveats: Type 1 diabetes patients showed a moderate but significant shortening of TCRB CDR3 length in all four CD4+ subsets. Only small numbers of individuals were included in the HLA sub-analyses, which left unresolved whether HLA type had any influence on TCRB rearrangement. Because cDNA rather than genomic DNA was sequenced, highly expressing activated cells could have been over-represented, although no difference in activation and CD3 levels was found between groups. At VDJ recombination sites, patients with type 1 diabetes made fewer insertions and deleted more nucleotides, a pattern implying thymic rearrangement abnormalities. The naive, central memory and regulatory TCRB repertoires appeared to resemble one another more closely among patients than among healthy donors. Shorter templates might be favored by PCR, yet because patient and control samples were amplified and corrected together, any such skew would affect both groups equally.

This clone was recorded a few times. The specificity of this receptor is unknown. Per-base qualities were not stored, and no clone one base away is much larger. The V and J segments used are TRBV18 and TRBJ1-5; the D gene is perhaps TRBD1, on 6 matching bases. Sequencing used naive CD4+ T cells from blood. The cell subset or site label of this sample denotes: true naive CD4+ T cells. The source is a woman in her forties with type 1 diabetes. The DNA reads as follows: TGTGCCAGCTCACCACTCAAGGGGGACAATCAGCCCCAGCATTTT. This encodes CASSPLKGDNQPQHF. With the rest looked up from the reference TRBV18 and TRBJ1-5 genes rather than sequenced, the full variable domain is NAGVMQNPRHLVRRRGQEARLRCSPMKGHSHVYWYRQLPEEGLKFMVYLQKENIIDESGMPKERFSAEFPKEGPSILRIQQVVRGDSAAYFCASSPLKGDNQPQHFGDGTRLSIL.